Below are 12 T cell receptor beta chains sequenced from a single sample in a study of blood T cell repertoires in COVID-19 (TCRdb year 2020). Library construction relied on the immunoSEQ multiplex PCR assay. Held by TCRdb, this immuneACCESS table contains in-frame sequences only and omits some clones. Under half of the omission traces to an unresolved V gene where checked; the cause of the rest is unknown. The sample table contains about 220,000 clones; only one count was recorded for 75% to 85% of them. About 10% of the sample is in the top ten clones. The sequencing input was peripheral blood. The receptors derive from a middle-aged man with active or convalescent COVID-19.

The chain recombines TRBV5-1 with TRBJ2-2; the D gene is possibly TRBD1 (5 bases). V lost 4 bases and J 4 bases, leaving 11 bases between the germline ends. The CDR3 is 14 residues long. CDR1 SGHRS and CDR2 YFSETQ come from the germline V gene. Here the CDR3 DNA reads TGCGCCAGCAGCCCAGGACACCCCACCGGGGAGCTGTTTTTT. It codes for CASSPGHPTGELFF.

The rearrangement joins TRBV15 to TRBJ2-1; 7 positions agree with TRBD2. CDR3 size: 18 residues. Germline CDR1 and CDR2: LNHNV and YYDKDF (reference sequence). V lost 0 bases to trimming and J lost 2 bases; unmatched junction nucleotides: 10. The CDR3 loop reads CATSRDWASGRPYNEQFF. CDR3 coding DNA: TGTGCCACCAGCAGAGATTGGGCTAGCGGACGGCCCTACAATGAGCAGTTCTTC. Looking up the rest from reference TRBV15 and TRBJ2-1 gives the full variable domain: DAMVIQNPRYQVTQFGKPVTLSCSQTLNHNVMYWYQQKSSQAPKLLFHYYDKDFNNEADTPDNFQSRRPNTSFCFLDIRSPGLGDTAMYLCATSRDWASGRPYNEQFFGPGTRLTVL.

Comment on this clone: The sample contains more than one DNA sequence encoding this CDR3. The chain is built from TRBV3-1 (or the pseudogene TRBV3-2) and TRBJ2-5; 11 nucleotides match TRBD2. This CDR3 has 15 residues. The V and J ends lost 4 bases and 2 bases, in that order; junction bases with no gene match: 3. Germline loops: CDR1 LGHDT, CDR2 YNNKEL (reference sequence). The CDR3 sequence: CASSLRTSGQETQYF. Here the CDR3 DNA reads TGTGCCAGCAGCCTGCGGACTAGCGGGCAAGAGACCCAGTACTTC.

The chain recombines TRBV5-1 with TRBJ2-2; D is unclear. V was clipped by 0 bases and J by 9 bases, with 6 bases between them. Germline lookup yields CDR1 SGHRS and CDR2 YFSETQ. The CDR3 runs 12 residues. The CDR3 spells CASSLESRELFF. In nucleotides, the CDR3 is TGCGCCAGCAGCTTGGAGAGTAGGGAGCTGTTTTTT.

The rearrangement links TRBV7-2 to TRBJ2-7; TRBD1 might be the D (5 bases). The CDR3 sequence is 13 residues long. V was pared by 4 bases and J by 4 bases, with 11 bases between. Germline-derived CDR1 and CDR2 are SGHTA and FQGNSA. DNA for the CDR3: TGTGCCAGCAGCTCAACTGACAGTTACGAGCAGTACGTC. This encodes CASSSTDSYEQYV.

V usage is TRBV27 and J usage is TRBJ1-5; maybe TRBD1 (5 bases). This CDR3 region has 14 residues. CDR1 is MNHEY and CDR2 is SMNVEV in the germline V gene (reference sequence). Trimming left V 6 bases short and J 1 base short, with 10 bases between. CDR3 protein: CASRGGLSNQPQHF. The CDR3 region has the DNA TGTGCCAGCAGGGGGGGGTTGAGCAATCAGCCCCAGCATTTT.

The V gene is TRBV5-6, the J gene TRBJ2-7; 7 positions agree with TRBD1. The length of the CDR3 is 15 residues. With 0 bases clipped from V and 3 bases from J, the junction kept 6 bases outside the gene matches. Germline-derived CDR1 and CDR2 are SGHDT and YYEEEE. The chain's CDR3 is CASSLDRGLHYEQYF. CDR3 DNA sequence: TGTGCCAGCAGCTTGGACAGGGGCCTTCACTACGAGCAGTACTTC.

The chain combines TRBV7-9 with TRBJ1-6; 7 positions match TRBD1. Germline V gene data show CDR1 as SEHNR and CDR2 as FQNEAQ (reference sequence). V shed 5 bases, J shed 9 bases, and the junction held 10 bases outside the gene matches. This CDR3 spans 15 amino acids. CDR3 residues: CASSQGGFLGSPLHF. The CDR3 nucleotides are TGTGCCAGCAGCCAAGGGGGCTTCCTAGGTTCACCCCTCCACTTT. Looking up the rest from reference TRBV7-9 and TRBJ1-6 gives the full variable domain: DTGVSQNPRHKITKRGQNVTFRCDPISEHNRLYWYRQTLGQGPEFLTYFQNEAQLEKSRLLSDRFSAERPKGSFSTLEIQRTEQGDSAMYLCASSQGGFLGSPLHFGNGTRLTVT.

This rearrangement joins TRBV14 to TRBJ2-7; unclear D gene. Germline lookup yields CDR1 SGHDN and CDR2 FVKESK. The CDR3 runs 13 residues. V lost 1 base and J lost 4, with 8 bases in between. The CDR3 bases are TGTGCCAGCAGCCAAGGTTCGTTTTACGAGCAGTACTTC. Protein sequence: CASSQGSFYEQYF.

J is TRBJ2-2 and V is TRBV12-3 or TRBV12-4; no firm D call. The CDR3 has 13 residues. V dropped 3 bases and J dropped 6 bases, with 8 bases sitting between them. CDR3 residues: CASSFSSSGELFF. The CDR3 bases are TGTGCCAGCAGTTTTAGTTCGTCCGGGGAGCTGTTTTTT.

The chain carries TRBV7-9 and TRBJ2-1; 9 nucleotides align to TRBD2. J was trimmed by 4 bases and V by 5 bases; bases with no gene match: 12. CDR3 size: 17 residues. Germline assignment: CDR1 SEHNR and CDR2 FQNEAQ (reference sequence). The CDR3 sequence: CASSPLAGRAEYNEQFF. Here the CDR3 DNA reads TGTGCCAGCAGCCCTCTAGCGGGACGCGCCGAATACAATGAGCAGTTCTTC. The complete variable domain, with remaining parts taken from reference TRBV7-9 and TRBJ2-1, reads DTGVSQNPRHKITKRGQNVTFRCDPISEHNRLYWYRQTLGQGPEFLTYFQNEAQLEKSRLLSDRFSAERPKGSFSTLEIQRTEQGDSAMYLCASSPLAGRAEYNEQFFGPGTRLTVL.

This chain links TRBV6-5 with TRBJ2-3, with D possibly TRBD1 on 5 matching bases. CDR1 is MNHEY, CDR2 SVGAGI, per germline. The CDR3 length is 15 residues. Trimming took 6 bases from V and 3 from J, leaving 16 bases between them. This chain's CDR3 is CASRLRTLGTDTQYF. In DNA form, the CDR3 reads TGTGCCAGCAGATTAAGGACACTGGGGACAGATACGCAGTATTTT.